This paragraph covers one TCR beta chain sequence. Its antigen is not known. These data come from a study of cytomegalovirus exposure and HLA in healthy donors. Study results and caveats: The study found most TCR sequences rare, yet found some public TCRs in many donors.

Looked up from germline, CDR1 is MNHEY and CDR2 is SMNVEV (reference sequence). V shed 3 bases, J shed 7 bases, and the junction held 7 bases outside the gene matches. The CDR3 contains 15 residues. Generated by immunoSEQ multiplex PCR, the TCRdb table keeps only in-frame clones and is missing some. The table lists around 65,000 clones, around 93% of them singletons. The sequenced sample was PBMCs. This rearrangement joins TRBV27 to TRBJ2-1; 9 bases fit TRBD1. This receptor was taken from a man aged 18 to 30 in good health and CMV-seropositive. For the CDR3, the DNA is TGTGCCAGCAGTTTTTCGACAGGGGGACGGAATGAGCAGTTCTTC. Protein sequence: CASSFSTGGRNEQFF.